The 7 T cell receptor beta chains listed next were all sequenced from one sample in a study of OX40 agonist ivuxolimab in advanced cancers. Assay: immunoSEQ multiplex PCR; the TCRdb copy retains only in-frame clones and omits some. This sample has 63,000 or so clones, with approximately 81% found just once. Sequencing was performed on CD4+ or CD8+ T cells sorted from blood, taken in a trial of the OX40 agonist ivuxolimab. The receptors were gathered from an adult with an advanced solid tumor such as melanoma, head and neck, liver or kidney cancer.

This clone was observed a handful of times. This chain links TRBV4-3 with TRBJ1-1; weak D call: TRBD1 (5 bases). Germline V gene data show CDR1 as LGHNA and CDR2 as YSLEER. The CDR3 loop spans 14 amino acids. V lost 3 bases, J lost 4 bases, and 12 bases lay in between. CDR3 coding DNA: TGCGCCAGCAGCCAGCAGGGTAGAGGCACTGAAGCTTTCTTT. Translating gives CASSQQGRGTEAFF.

V usage is TRBV19 and J usage is TRBJ1-5; D is possibly TRBD1 (5 bases). The germline V gene encodes CDR1 LNHDA and CDR2 SQIVND (reference sequence). Trimming cost V 4 bases and J 0 bases, with 10 bases left between them. This CDR3 spans 15 amino acids. Here the CDR3 reads CASSRGEGSNQPQHF. The CDR3 region has the DNA TGTGCCAGTAGTAGAGGGGAGGGTAGCAATCAGCCCCAGCATTTT. The full variable domain, its missing parts supplied by reference TRBV19 and TRBJ1-5, is DGGITQSPKYLFRKEGQNVTLSCEQNLNHDAMYWYRQDPGQGLRLIYYSQIVNDFQKGDIAEGYSVSREKKESFPLTVTSAQKNPTAFYLCASSRGEGSNQPQHFGDGTRLSIL.

V and J are TRBV2 and TRBJ2-2; D is unresolved. The V and J ends lost 5 bases and 1 base respectively, with 2 bases between them. CDR1 and CDR2 (germline): SNHLY, FYNNEI. CDR3 length equals 12 residues. The CDR3 bases are TGTGCCAGCAGTTGGAACACCGGGGAGCTGTTTTTT. The encoded protein is CASSWNTGELFF.

This clone has a single count. The chain is built from TRBV5-4 and TRBJ2-7, with D perhaps TRBD2 (5 bases). Germline CDR1 is SGHNT and CDR2 is YYREEE (reference sequence). The CDR3 runs to 15 residues. Deletions cut 4 bases from V and 0 bases from J, with 14 bases between. The CDR3 nucleotides read TGTGCCAGCAGCCCGGACTCCCGGAGCTCCTACGAGCAGTACTTC. Its translation is CASSPDSRSSYEQYF.

V is TRBV11-3 and J is TRBJ1-2; 7 bases match TRBD1. The CDR3 has 17 amino acids. Germline CDR1 is SGHNT and CDR2 is YENEEA. Trimming at V came to 5 bases and at J to 4 bases, leaving 16 bases not matched to a gene. The DNA of the CDR3 is TGTGCCAGCAGCGCCCGGGACAGCGCGGCGAGACCCTATGGCTACACCTTC. Amino acid sequence: CASSARDSAARPYGYTF.

J is TRBJ2-3 and V is TRBV14, with D perhaps matching TRBD2 (5 bases). CDR3 length: 12 amino acids. Per germline, CDR1 SGHDN and CDR2 FVKESK. The V end lost 3 bases, the J end lost 6 bases, and 7 bases lay between the germline ends. This chain's CDR3 is CASSQEADTQYF. The CDR3 DNA follows: TGTGCCAGCAGCCAGGAGGCGGATACGCAGTATTTT.

The chain is built from TRBV18 and TRBJ2-1; either TRBD1 or TRBD2 may fit D (5 bases each). Trimming removed 2 bases at V and 0 bases at J, with 8 bases between. CDR1 is KGHSH, CDR2 LQKENI, per germline. The CDR3 extends over 15 amino acids. In DNA, the CDR3 is TGTGCCAGCTCACCAAAGGGGAGCTCCTACAATGAGCAGTTCTTC. It codes for CASSPKGSSYNEQFF. Variable domain in full (rest from reference TRBV18 and TRBJ2-1): NAGVMQNPRHLVRRRGQEARLRCSPMKGHSHVYWYRQLPEEGLKFMVYLQKENIIDESGMPKERFSAEFPKEGPSILRIQQVVRGDSAAYFCASSPKGSSYNEQFFGPGTRLTVL.